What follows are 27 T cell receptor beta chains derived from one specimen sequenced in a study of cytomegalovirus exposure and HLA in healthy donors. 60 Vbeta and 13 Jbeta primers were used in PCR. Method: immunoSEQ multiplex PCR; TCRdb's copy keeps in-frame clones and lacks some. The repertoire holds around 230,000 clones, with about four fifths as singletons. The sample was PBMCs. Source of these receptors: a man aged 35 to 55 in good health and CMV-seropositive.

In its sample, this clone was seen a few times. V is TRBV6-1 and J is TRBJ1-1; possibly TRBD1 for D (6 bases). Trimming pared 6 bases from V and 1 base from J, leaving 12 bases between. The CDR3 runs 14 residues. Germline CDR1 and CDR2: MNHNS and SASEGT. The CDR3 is CASRITGWNTEAFF. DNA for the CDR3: TGTGCCAGCAGGATCACAGGGTGGAACACTGAAGCTTTCTTT.

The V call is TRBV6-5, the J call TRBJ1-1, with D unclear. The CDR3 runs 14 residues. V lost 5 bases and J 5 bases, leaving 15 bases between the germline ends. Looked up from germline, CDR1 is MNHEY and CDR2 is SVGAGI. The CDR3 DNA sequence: TGTGCCAGCAGTCCCAGTGGGTTGAGGACTGAAGCTTTCTTT. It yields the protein CASSPSGLRTEAFF.

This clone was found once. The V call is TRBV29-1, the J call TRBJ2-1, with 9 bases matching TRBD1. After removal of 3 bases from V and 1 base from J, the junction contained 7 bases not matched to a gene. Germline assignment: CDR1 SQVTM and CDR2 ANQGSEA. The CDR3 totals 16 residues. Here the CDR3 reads CSVDSRQGGSYNEQFF. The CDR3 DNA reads TGCAGCGTTGACAGTCGACAGGGGGGATCCTACAATGAGCAGTTCTTC.

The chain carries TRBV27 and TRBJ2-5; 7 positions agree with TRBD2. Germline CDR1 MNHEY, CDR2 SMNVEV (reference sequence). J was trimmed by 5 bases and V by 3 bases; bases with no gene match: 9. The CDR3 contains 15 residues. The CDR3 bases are TGTGCCAGCAGTTTTTCTCGAGGGAGGGATGAGACCCAGTACTTC. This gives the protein CASSFSRGRDETQYF.

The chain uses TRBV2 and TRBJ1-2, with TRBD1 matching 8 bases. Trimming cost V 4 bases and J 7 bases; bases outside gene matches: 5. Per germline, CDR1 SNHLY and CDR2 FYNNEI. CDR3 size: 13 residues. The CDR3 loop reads CASSVGTGGGYTF. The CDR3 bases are TGTGCCAGCAGTGTAGGTACAGGGGGTGGCTACACCTTC.

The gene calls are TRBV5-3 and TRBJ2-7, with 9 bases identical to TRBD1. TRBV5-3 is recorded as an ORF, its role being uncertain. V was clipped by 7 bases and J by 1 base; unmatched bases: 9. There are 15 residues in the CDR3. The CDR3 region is CARRGTGTGSYEQYV. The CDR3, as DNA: TGTGCCAGACGTGGGACGGGGACAGGGTCCTACGAGCAGTACGTC.

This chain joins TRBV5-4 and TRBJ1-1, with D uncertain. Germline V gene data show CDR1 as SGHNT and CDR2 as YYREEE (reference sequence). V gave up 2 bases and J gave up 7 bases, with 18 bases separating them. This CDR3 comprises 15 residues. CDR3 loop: CASSFSLRPEDEAFF. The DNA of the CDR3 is TGTGCCAGCAGCTTTTCTCTACGACCTGAGGATGAAGCTTTCTTT.

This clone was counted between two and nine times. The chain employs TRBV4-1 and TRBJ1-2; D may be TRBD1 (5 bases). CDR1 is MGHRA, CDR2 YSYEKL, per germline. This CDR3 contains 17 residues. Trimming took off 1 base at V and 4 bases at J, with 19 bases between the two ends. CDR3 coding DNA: TGCGCCAGCAGCCAAGTGAGGGCAGGGACTGGAAGCTATGGCTACACCTTC. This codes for CASSQVRAGTGSYGYTF.

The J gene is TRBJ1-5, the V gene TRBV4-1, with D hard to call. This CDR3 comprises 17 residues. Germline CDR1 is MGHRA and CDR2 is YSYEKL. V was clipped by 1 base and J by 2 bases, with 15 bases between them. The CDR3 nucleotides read TGCGCCAGCAGCCAAGGTTGGCCTGAGGCTGGCAATCAGCCCCAGCATTTT. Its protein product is CASSQGWPEAGNQPQHF.

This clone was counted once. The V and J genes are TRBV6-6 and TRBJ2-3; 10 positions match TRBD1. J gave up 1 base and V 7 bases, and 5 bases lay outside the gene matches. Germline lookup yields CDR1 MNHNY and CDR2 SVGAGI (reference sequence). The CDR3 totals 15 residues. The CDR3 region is CASTPGQGGTDTQYF. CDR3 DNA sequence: TGTGCCAGCACCCCCGGACAGGGGGGCACAGATACGCAGTATTTT.

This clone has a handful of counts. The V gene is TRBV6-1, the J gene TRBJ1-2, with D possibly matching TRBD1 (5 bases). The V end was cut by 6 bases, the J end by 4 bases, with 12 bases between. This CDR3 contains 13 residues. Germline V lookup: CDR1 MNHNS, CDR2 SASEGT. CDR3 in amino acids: CASSNDRRYGYTF. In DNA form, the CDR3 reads TGTGCCAGCAGCAACGACAGACGCTATGGCTACACCTTC.

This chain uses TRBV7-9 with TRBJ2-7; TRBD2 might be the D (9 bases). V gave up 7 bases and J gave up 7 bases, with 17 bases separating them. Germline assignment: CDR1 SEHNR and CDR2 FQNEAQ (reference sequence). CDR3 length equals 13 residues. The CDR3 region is CASTQGAGGEQYV. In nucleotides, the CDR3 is TGTGCCAGCACCCAGGGGGCGGGAGGGGAGCAGTACGTC.

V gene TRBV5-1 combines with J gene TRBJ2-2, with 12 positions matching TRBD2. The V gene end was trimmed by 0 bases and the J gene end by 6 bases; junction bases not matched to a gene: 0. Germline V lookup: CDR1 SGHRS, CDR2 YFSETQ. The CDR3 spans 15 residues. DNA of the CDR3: TGCGCCAGCAGCTTGGGACTAGCGGGAGCCGGGGAGCTGTTTTTT. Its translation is CASSLGLAGAGELFF.

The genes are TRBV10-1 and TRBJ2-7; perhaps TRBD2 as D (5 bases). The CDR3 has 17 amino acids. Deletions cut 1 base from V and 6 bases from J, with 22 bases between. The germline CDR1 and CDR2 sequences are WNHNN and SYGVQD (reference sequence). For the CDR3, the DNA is TGCGCCAGCAGTGAGTTCCCCCTTCGGGAAGGAAGTGGCGAGCAGTACTTC. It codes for CASSEFPLREGSGEQYF.

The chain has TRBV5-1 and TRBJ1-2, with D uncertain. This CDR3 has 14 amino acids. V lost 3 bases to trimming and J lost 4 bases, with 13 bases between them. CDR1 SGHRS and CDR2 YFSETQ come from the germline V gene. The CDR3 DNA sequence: TGCGCCAGCAGCTCCCCTGAGGGCGGCTATGGCTACACCTTC. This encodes CASSSPEGGYGYTF.

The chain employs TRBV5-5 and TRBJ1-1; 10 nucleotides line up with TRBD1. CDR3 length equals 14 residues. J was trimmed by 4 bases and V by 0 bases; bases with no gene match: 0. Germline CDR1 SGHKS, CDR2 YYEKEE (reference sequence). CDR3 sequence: CASSLGQGATEAFF. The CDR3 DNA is TGTGCCAGCAGCTTGGGACAGGGGGCCACTGAAGCTTTCTTT. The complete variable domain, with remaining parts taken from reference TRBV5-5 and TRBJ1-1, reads DAGVTQSPTHLIKTRGQQVTLRCSPISGHKSVSWYQQVLGQGPQFIFQYYEKEERGRGNFPDRFSARQFPNYSSELNVNALLLGDSALYLCASSLGQGATEAFFGQGTRLTVV.

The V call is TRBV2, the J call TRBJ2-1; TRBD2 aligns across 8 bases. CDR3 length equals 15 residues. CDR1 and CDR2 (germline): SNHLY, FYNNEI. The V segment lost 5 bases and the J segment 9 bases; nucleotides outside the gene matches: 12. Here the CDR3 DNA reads TGTGCCAGCAGTAAGCGGGGCCGGGAGGGAGGTGAGCAGTTCTTC. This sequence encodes CASSKRGREGGEQFF. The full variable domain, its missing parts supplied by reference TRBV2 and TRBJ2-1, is EPEVTQTPSHQVTQMGQEVILRCVPISNHLYFYWYRQILGQKVEFLVSFYNNEISEKSEIFDDQFSVERPDGSNFTLKIRSTKLEDSAMYFCASSKRGREGGEQFFGPGTRLTVL.

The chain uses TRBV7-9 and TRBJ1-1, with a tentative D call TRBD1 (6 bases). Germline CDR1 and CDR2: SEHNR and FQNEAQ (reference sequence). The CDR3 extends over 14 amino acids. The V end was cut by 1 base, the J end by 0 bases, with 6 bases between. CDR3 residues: CASSLGGLNTEAFF. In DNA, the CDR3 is TGTGCCAGCAGCTTAGGGGGGCTGAACACTGAAGCTTTCTTT.

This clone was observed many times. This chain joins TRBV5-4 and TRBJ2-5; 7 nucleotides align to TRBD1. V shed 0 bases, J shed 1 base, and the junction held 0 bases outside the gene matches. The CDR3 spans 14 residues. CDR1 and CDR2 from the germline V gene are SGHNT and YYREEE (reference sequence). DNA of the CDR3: TGTGCCAGCAGCTTGGCAGGGGGCCAAGAGACCCAGTACTTC. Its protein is CASSLAGGQETQYF.

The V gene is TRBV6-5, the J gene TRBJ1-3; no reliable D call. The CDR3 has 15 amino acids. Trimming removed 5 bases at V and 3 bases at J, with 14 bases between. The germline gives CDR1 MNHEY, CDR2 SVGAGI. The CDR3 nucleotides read TGTGCCAGCAGTACGACCGCGGCGGGTGGAAACACCATATATTTT. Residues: CASSTTAAGGNTIYF.

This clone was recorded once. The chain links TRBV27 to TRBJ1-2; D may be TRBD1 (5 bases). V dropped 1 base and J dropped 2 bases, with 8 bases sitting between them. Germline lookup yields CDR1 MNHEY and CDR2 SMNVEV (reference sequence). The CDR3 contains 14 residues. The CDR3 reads CASSLYAGNYGYTF. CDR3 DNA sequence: TGTGCCAGCAGTTTATATGCAGGGAACTATGGCTACACCTTC.

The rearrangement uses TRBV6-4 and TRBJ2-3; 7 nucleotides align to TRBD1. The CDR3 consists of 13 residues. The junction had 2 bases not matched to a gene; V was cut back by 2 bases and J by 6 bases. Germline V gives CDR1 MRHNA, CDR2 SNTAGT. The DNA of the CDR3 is TGTGCCAGCAGTGACCAGGGACAGGATACGCAGTATTTT. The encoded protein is CASSDQGQDTQYF.

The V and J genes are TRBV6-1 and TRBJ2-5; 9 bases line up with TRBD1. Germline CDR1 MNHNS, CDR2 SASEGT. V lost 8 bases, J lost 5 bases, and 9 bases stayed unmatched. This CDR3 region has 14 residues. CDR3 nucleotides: TGTGCCAGCCAGTCGACAGGGGGTTTGGAGACCCAGTACTTC. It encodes CASQSTGGLETQYF.

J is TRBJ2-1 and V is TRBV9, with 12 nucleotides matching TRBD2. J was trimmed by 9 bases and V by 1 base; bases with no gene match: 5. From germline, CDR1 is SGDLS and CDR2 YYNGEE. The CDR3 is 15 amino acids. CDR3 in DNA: TGTGCCAGCAGCGTAAGACTAGCGGGAGTCAGTGAGCAGTTCTTC. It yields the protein CASSVRLAGVSEQFF.

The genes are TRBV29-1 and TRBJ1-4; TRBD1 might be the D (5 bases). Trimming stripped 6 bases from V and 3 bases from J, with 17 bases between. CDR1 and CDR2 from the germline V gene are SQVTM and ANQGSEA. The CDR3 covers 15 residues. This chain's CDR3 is CSVTGVGGSNEKLFF. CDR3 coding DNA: TGCAGCGTCACGGGGGTGGGGGGGTCTAATGAAAAACTGTTTTTT.

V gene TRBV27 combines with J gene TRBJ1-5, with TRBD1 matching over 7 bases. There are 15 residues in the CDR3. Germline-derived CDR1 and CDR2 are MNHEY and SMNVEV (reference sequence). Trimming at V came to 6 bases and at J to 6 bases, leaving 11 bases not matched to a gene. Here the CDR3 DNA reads TGTGCCAGCAGAGCCGACAGGGTAGGTAGTCAGCCCCAGCATTTT. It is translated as CASRADRVGSQPQHF.

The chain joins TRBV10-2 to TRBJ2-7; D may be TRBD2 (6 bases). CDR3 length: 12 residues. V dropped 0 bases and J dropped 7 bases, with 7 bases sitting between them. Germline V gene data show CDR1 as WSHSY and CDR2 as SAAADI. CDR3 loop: CASSESAGEQYV. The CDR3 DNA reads TGCGCCAGCAGTGAGTCGGCGGGAGAGCAGTACGTC.